This T cell receptor (beta chain) was retrieved from a study of Tregs in tolerant kidney transplant recipients. Whole-study results and caveats: Tolerant patients' donor-specific Tregs expanded beyond overall Tregs, suggesting antigen-driven growth.

The CDR3 is 16 residues long. The V end was cut by 5 bases, the J end by 5 bases, with 21 bases between. The germline V gene has CDR1 MNHNY and CDR2 SVGAGI (reference sequence). On this clone: Its antigen is as yet unknown.

Assay: immunoSEQ multiplex PCR; the TCRdb copy retains only in-frame clones and omits some. The sample consists of fewer than 95,000 clones, 80% to 95% of them appearing once. Mixed chimerism was transient after nonmyeloablative marrow transplants from related graft donors. Thawed PBMCs were FACS-sorted into unstimulated CD4+CD25+CD127- regulatory T cells, CD4+CD25- non-regulatory cells, CD4 and CD8 cells. The input for sequencing was CD4+ T cells from blood (PBMCs), taken 12 months after the transplant. The chain is built from TRBV6-6 and TRBJ1-2; D is unclear. This TCR derives from a human patient who received a combined kidney and bone marrow transplant. Part of the T cell pool may stem from the graft donor. The CDR3 loop reads CASSAPSFDEGYGYTF. For the CDR3, the DNA is TGTGCCAGCAGTGCCCCTAGCTTCGACGAGGGTTATGGCTACACCTTC.